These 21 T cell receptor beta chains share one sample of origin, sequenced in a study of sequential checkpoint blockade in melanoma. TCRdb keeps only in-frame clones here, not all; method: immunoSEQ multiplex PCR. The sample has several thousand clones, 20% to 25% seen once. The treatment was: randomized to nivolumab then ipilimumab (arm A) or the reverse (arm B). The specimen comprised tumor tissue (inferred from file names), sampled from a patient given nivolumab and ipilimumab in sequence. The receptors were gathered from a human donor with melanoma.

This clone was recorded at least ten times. The CDR3 DNA reads as TGTGCCAGCAGTTTTACAGGGCTTTTCGATGAAAAACTGTTTTTT. Residues: CASSFTGLFDEKLFF. This chain joins TRBV11-3 and TRBJ1-4; D is perhaps TRBD1 (6 bases). The germline gives CDR1 SGHNT, CDR2 YENEEA. The CDR3 length is 15 residues. V lost 6 bases and J 6 bases, leaving 17 bases between the germline ends. The full variable domain, in which reference TRBV11-3 and TRBJ1-4 provide the parts outside the CDR3, is EAGVVQSPRYKIIEKKQPVAFWCNPISGHNTLYWYLQNLGQGPELLIRYENEEAVDDSQLPKDRFSAERLKGVDSTLKIQPAELGDSAVYLCASSFTGLFDEKLFFGSGTQLSVL.

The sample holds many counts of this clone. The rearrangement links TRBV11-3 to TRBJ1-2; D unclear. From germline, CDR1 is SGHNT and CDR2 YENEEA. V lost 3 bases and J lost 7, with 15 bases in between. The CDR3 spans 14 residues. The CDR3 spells CASSLEEIAVGYTF. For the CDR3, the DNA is TGTGCCAGCAGCTTGGAAGAGATTGCGGTTGGCTACACCTTC. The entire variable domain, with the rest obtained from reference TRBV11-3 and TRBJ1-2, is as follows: EAGVVQSPRYKIIEKKQPVAFWCNPISGHNTLYWYLQNLGQGPELLIRYENEEAVDDSQLPKDRFSAERLKGVDSTLKIQPAELGDSAVYLCASSLEEIAVGYTFGSGTRLTVV.

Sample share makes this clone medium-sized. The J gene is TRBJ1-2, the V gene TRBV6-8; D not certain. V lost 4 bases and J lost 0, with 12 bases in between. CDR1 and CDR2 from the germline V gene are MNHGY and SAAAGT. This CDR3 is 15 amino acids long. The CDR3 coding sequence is TGTGCCAGCAGTTTCCGGGGTTCAGCTAACTATGGCTACACCTTC. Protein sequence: CASSFRGSANYGYTF.

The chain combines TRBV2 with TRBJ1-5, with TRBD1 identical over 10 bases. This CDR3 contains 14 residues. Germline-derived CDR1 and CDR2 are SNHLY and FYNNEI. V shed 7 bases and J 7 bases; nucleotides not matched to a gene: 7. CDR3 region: CASNRQGARQPQHF. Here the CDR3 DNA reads TGTGCCAGCAACAGACAGGGGGCTCGGCAGCCCCAGCATTTT.

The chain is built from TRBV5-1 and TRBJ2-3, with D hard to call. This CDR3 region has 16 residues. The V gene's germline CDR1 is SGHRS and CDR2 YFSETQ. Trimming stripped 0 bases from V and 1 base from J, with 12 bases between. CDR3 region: CASSLASALRTDTQYF. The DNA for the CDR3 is TGCGCCAGCAGCTTGGCGTCAGCACTCCGCACAGATACGCAGTATTTT.

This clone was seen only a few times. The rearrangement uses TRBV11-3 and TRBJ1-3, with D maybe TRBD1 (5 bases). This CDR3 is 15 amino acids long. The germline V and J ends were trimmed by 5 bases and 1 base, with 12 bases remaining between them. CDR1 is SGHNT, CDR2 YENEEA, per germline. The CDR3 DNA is TGTGCCAGCAGCCAAGGGGAGGGGTCTGGAAACACCATATATTTT. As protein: CASSQGEGSGNTIYF.

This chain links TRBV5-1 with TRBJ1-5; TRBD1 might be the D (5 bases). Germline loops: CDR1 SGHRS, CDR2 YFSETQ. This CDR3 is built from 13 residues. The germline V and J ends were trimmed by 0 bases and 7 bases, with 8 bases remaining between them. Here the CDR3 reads CASSLGGGQPQHF. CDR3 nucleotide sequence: TGCGCCAGCAGCTTGGGGGGGGGACAGCCCCAGCATTTT.

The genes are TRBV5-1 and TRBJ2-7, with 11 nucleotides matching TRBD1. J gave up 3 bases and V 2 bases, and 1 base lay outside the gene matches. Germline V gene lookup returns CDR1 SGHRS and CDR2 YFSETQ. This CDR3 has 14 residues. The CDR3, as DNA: TGCGCCAGCAGCTTCGGGACAGGGGGCTACGAGCAGTACTTC. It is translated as CASSFGTGGYEQYF.

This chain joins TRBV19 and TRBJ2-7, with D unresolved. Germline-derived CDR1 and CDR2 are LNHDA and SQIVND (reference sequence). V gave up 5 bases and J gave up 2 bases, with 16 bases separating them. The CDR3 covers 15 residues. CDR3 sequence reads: CASSAHLAIPYEQYF. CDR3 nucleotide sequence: TGTGCCAGTAGTGCCCACCTGGCAATCCCCTACGAGCAGTACTTC.

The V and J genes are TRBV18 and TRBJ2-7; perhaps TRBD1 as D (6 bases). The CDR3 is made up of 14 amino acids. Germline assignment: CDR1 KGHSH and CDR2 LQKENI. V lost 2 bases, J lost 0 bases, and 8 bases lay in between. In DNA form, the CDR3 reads TGTGCCAGCTCACCAGGGGACAACTCCTACGAGCAGTACTTC. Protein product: CASSPGDNSYEQYF.

CDR3 sequence: CASSEASGGNEKLFF. The part of the CDR3 DNA that was read is TGTGCCAGCAGTGAAGCTTCAGGGGGTAATGAAAAACTGTTT. This chain joins TRBV6-1 and TRBJ1-4; 7 bases are a match to TRBD1. The read ends 1 residue shy of where the CDR3 ends; the end is completed using the germline J gene. The CDR3 covers 15 residues. The V and J ends lost 0 bases and 4 bases, in that order; junction bases with no gene match: 2. The V gene's germline CDR1 is MNHNS and CDR2 SASEGT.

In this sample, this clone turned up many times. Here the CDR3 reads CASSEGTGSYYGYTF. The DNA for the CDR3 is TGTGCCAGCAGTGAGGGAACAGGCTCTTACTATGGCTACACCTTC. The rearrangement joins TRBV6-8 to TRBJ1-2; tentatively, D is TRBD1 (5 bases). The V gene's germline CDR1 is MNHGY and CDR2 SAAAGT. V lost 5 bases to trimming and J lost 3 bases, with 16 bases between them. The CDR3 sequence is 15 residues long.

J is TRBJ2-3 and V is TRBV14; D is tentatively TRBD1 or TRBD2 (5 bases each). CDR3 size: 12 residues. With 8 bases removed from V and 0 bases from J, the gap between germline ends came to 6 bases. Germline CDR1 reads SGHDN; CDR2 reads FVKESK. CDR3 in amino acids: CASGGSTDTQYF. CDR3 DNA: TGTGCCAGCGGGGGAAGCACAGATACGCAGTATTTT.

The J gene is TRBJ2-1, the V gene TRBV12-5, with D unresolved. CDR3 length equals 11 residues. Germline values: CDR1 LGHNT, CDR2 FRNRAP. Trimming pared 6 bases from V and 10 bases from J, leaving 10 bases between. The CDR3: CASGTLEEQFF. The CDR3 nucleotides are TGTGCTAGTGGGACCCTAGAGGAGCAGTTCTTC. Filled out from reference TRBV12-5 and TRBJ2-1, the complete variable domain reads DARVTQTPRHKVTEMGQEVTMRCQPILGHNTVFWYRQTMMQGLELLAYFRNRAPLDDSGMPKDRFSAEMPDATLATLKIQPSEPRDSAVYFCASGTLEEQFFGPGTRLTVL.

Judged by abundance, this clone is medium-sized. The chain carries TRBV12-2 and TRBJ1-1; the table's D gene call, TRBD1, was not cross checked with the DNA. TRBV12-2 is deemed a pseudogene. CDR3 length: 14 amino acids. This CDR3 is CATLPRGSITEAFF. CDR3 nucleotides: TGTGCCACATTACCCAGGGGGTCGATTACTGAAGCTTTCTTT.

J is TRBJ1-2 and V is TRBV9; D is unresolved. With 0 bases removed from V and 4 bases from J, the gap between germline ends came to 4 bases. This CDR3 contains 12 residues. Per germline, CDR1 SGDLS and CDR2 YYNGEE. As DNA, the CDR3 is TGTGCCAGCAGCGTAGATTCCTATGGCTACACCTTC. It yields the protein CASSVDSYGYTF.

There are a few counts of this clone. This chain's CDR3 is CASRGASTGELFF. For the CDR3, the DNA is TGTGCCAGCAGAGGGGCTTCAACCGGGGAGCTGTTTTTT. The rearrangement joins TRBV6-8 to TRBJ2-2; possible D gene TRBD1, 5 bases. The CDR3 consists of 13 residues. Trimming stripped 6 bases from V and 5 bases from J, with 10 bases between. CDR1 is MNHGY, CDR2 SAAAGT, per germline.

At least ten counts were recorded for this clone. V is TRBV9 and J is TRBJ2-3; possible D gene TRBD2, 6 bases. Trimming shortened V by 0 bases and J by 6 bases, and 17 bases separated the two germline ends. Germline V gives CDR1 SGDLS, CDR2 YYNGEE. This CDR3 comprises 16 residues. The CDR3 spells CASSVAPGSGRDTQYF. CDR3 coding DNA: TGTGCCAGCAGCGTAGCTCCAGGATCTGGGAGGGATACGCAGTATTTT.

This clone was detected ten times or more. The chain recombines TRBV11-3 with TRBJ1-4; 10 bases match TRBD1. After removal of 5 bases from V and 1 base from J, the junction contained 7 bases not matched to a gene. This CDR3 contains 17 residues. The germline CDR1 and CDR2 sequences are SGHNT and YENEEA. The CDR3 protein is CASSPRDRGGTNEKLFF. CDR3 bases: TGTGCCAGCAGCCCCCGGGACAGGGGCGGAACTAATGAAAAACTGTTTTTT.

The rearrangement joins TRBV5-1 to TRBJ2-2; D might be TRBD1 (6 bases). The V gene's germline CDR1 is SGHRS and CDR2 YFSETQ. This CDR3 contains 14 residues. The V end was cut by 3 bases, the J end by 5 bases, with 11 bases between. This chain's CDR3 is CASSWATGTGELFF. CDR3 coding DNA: TGCGCCAGCAGCTGGGCGACAGGAACCGGGGAGCTGTTTTTT. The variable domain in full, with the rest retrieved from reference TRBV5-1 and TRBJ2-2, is KAGVTQTPRYLIKTRGQQVTLSCSPISGHRSVSWYQQTPGQGLQFLFEYFSETQRNKGNFPGRFSGRQFSNSRSEMNVSTLELGDSALYLCASSWATGTGELFFGEGSRLTVL.

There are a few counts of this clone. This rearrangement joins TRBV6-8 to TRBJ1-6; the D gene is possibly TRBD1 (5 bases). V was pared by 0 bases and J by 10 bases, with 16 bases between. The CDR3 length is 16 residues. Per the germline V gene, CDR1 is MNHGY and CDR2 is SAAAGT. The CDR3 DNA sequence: TGTGCCAGCAGTTACTCGAAGGGGCAGGGCGGGTCACCCCTCCACTTT. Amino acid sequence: CASSYSKGQGGSPLHF.